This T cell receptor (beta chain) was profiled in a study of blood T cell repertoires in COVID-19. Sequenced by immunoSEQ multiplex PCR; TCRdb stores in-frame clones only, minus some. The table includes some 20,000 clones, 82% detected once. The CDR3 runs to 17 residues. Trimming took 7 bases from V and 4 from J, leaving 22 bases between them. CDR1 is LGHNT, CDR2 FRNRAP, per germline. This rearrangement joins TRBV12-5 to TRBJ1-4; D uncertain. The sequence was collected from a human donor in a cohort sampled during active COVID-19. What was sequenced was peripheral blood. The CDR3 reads CASVSGPSSGVNEKLFF. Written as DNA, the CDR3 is TGTGCTAGTGTTTCAGGACCCTCTAGCGGGGTTAATGAAAAACTGTTTTTT.